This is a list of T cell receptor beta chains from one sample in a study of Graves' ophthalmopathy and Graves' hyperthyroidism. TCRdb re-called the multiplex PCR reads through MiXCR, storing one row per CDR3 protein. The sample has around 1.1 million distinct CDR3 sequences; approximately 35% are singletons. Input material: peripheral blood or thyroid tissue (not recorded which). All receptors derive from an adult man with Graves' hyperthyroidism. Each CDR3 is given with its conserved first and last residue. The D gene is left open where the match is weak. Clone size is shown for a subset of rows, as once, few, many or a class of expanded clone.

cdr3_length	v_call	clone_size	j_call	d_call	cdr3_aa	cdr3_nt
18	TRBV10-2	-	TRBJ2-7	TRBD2	CASSASTPRSGGAYEQYF	TGCGCCAGCAGTGCCAGCACTCCCCGTAGCGGGGGGGCCTACGAGCAGTACTTC
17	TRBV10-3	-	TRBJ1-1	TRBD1	CASSPQPGTGGNTEAFF	TGTGCCAGCAGTCCCCAACCCGGGACAGGGGGAAACACTGAAGCTTTCTTT
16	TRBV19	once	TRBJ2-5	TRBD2	CASSISGGAGLETQYF	TGTGCCAGTAGTATATCGGGGGGGGCGGGTCTAGAGACCCAGTACTTC
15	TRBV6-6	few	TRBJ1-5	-	CASSGPGTPDQPQHF	TGTGCCAGCAGTGGCCCCGGGACACCCGATCAGCCCCAGCATTTT
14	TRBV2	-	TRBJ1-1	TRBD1	CASSGTGGPTEAFF	TGTGCCAGCAGCGGGACAGGGGGCCCAACTGAAGCTTTCTTT
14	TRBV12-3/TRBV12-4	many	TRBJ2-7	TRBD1	CASSSATGLNEQYF	TGTGCCAGCAGCTCAGCGACAGGGTTGAACGAGCAGTACTTC
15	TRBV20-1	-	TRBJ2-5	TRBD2	CSATGLAGLQETQYF	TGCAGTGCTACCGGCCTAGCGGGATTACAAGAGACCCAGTACTTC
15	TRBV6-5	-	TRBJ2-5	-	CASATDPVALETQYF	TGTGCCAGCGCTACTGATCCTGTTGCCTTGGAGACCCAGTACTTC
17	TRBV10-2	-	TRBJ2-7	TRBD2	CASSARDQLAVLYEQYF	TGCGCCAGCAGTGCTAGAGATCAGCTAGCGGTGCTTTACGAGCAGTACTTC
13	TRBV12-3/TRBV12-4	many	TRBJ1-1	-	CASSRLHNTEAFF	TGTGCCAGCAGTCGCCTTCATAACACTGAAGCTTTCTTT
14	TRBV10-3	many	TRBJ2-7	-	CAISERGGGREQYF	TGTGCCATCAGTGAGAGGGGGGGGGGCCGGGAGCAGTACTTC
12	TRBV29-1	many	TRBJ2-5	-	CSGLGLQETQYF	TGCAGCGGCCTGGGGCTTCAAGAGACCCAGTACTTC
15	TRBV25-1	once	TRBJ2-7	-	CASSPETGTVYEQYF	TGTGCCAGCAGTCCCGAGACCGGGACGGTCTACGAGCAGTACTTC
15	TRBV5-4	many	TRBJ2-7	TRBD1	CASSLGQGAGYEQYF	TGTGCCAGCAGCTTGGGGCAGGGGGCGGGTTACGAGCAGTACTTC
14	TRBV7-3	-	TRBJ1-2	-	CASSLTGTGGGYTF	TGTGCCAGCAGCTTAACCGGGACGGGTGGTGGCTACACCTTC
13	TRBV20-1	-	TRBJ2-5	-	CSTTTGIGETQYF	TGCAGTACGACTACGGGGATAGGAGAGACCCAGTACTTC
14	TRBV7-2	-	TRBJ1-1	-	CASTDVGGNTEAFF	TGTGCCAGCACAGACGTGGGGGGGAACACTGAAGCCTTCTTT
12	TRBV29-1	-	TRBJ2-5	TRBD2	CSLGSSSGPQYF	TGCAGCTTAGGATCGTCTAGCGGGCCACAGTACTTC
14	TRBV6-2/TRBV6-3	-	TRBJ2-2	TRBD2	CASTLAGDTGELFF	TGTGCCAGCACTCTAGCGGGAGACACCGGGGAGCTGTTTTTT
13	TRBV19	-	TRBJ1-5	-	CASNNGRGQPQHF	TGTGCCAGTAACAACGGGAGGGGCCAGCCCCAGCATTTT
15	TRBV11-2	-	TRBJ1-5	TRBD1	CASSRAGGGGQPQHF	TGTGCCAGCAGCCGTGCAGGAGGGGGCGGTCAGCCCCAGCATTTT
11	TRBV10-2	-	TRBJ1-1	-	CTRTAIPRAFF	TGCACCAGGACAGCGATCCCAAGGGCTTTCTTT
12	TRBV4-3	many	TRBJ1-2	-	CASSQGQDGYTF	TGCGCCAGCAGCCAAGGGCAGGATGGCTACACCTTC
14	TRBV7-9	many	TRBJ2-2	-	CASSPQQAFGELFF	TGTGCCAGCAGCCCGCAACAGGCTTTCGGGGAGCTGTTTTTT
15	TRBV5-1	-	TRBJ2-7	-	CASSPRPGGVHEQYF	TGCGCCAGCAGCCCCAGACCTGGCGGGGTCCACGAGCAGTACTTC
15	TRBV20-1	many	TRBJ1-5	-	CSAASQLHSNQPQHF	TGCAGTGCTGCAAGTCAGCTACATAGCAATCAGCCCCAGCATTTT
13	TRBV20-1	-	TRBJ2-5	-	CSAADGSSTTQYF	TGCAGTGCTGCGGACGGCAGCTCAACGACCCAGTACTTC
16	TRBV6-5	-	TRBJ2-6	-	CASSAKEKVGANVLTF	TGTGCCAGCAGTGCAAAGGAGAAAGTGGGGGCCAACGTCCTGACTTTC
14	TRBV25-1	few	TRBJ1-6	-	CASSVGRANSPLHF	TGTGCCAGCAGTGTGGGGCGGGCCAATTCACCCCTCCACTTT
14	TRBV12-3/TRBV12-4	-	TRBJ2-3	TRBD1	CASSAGGRGVTQYF	TGTGCCAGCAGTGCAGGGGGCCGCGGAGTTACGCAGTATTTT
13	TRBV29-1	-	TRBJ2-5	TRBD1	CSVGQGVGETQYF	TGCAGCGTTGGGCAGGGGGTCGGAGAGACCCAGTACTTC
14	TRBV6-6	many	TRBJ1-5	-	CASSPLGGGQPQHF	TGTGCCAGCAGTCCTTTGGGGGGCGGTCAGCCCCAGCATTTT
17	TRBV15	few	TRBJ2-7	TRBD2	CATSREGVAGVSYEQYF	TGTGCCACCAGCAGAGAGGGGGTAGCGGGAGTCTCCTACGAGCAGTACTTC
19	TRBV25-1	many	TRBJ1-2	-	CASSQPDFGGPNARYGYTF	TGTGCCAGCAGCCAACCGGATTTTGGGGGGCCAAACGCTCGCTATGGCTACACCTTC
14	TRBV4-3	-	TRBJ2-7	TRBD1	CASSQRTGGYEQYF	TGCGCCAGCAGCCAGAGGACAGGAGGCTACGAGCAGTACTTC
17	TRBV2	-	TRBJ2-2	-	CASSETRGRRDTGELFF	TGTGCCAGCAGTGAAACCCGGGGGCGAAGGGACACCGGGGAGCTGTTTTTT
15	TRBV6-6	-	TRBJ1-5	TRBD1	CASSYSDRGNQPQHF	TGTGCCAGCAGTTACTCAGACAGGGGCAATCAGCCCCAGCATTTT
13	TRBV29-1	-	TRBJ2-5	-	CSGIQGGSETQYF	TGCAGCGGAATACAGGGAGGGTCAGAGACCCAGTACTTC
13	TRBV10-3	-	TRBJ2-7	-	CAISEQPTYEQYF	TGTGCCATCAGTGAACAGCCAACCTACGAGCAGTACTTC
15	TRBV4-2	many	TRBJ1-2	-	CASSPSKAAGYGYTF	TGTGCCAGCAGCCCTTCAAAAGCCGCAGGGTATGGCTACACCTTC
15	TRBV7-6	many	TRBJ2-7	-	CASSLIASGADEQYF	TGTGCCAGCAGCTTAATCGCTTCAGGGGCGGACGAGCAGTACTTC
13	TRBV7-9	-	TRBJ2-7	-	CASSLVNQGEQYF	TGTGCCAGCAGCTTGGTCAACCAGGGCGAGCAGTACTTC